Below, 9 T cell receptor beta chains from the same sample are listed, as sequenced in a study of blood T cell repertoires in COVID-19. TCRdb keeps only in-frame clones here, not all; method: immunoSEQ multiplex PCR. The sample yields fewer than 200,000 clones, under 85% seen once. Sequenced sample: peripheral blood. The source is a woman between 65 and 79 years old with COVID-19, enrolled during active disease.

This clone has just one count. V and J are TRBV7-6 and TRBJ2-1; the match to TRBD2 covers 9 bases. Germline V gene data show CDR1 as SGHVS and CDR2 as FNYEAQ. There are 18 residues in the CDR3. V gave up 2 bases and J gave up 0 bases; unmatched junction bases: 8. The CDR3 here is CASSLLPLAGSSYNEQFF. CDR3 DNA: TGTGCCAGCAGCTTACTACCTCTAGCGGGGAGCTCCTACAATGAGCAGTTCTTC.

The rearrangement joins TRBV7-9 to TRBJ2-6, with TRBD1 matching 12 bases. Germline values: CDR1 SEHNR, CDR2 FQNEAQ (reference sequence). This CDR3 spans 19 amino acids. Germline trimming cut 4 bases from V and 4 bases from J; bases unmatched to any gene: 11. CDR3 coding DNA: TGTGCCAGCAGCTGGGGGACAGGGGGCTATAGTACCGGGGCCAACGTCCTGACTTTC. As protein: CASSWGTGGYSTGANVLTF.

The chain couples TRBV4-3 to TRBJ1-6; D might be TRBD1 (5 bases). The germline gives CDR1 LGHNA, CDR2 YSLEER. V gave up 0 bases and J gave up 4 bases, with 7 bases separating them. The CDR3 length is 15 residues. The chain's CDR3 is CASSQDRGYNSPLHF. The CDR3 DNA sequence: TGCGCCAGCAGCCAAGATAGGGGTTATAATTCACCCCTCCACTTT.

The CDR3 is CASSPQPGGNQPQHF. In DNA form, the CDR3 reads TGTGCCAGCAGTCCCCAACCAGGGGGGAATCAGCCCCAGCATTTT. The rearrangement joins TRBV6-6 to TRBJ1-5, with TRBD1 matching 7 bases. Germline V lookup: CDR1 MNHNY, CDR2 SVGAGI (reference sequence). V was pared by 5 bases and J by 4 bases, with 8 bases of the junction left unmatched. This CDR3 is 15 amino acids long.

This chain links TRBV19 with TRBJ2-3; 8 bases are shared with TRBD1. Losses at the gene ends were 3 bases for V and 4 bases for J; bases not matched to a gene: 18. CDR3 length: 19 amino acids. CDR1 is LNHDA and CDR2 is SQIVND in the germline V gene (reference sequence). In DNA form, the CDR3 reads TGTGCCAGTAGTATTCACTTCCCCCGCCGGGACAGGACGGCAGATACGCAGTATTTT. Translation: CASSIHFPRRDRTADTQYF.

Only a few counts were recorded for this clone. The CDR3 sequence: CASAIGQGARSYGYTF. CDR3 bases: TGTGCCAGCGCCATCGGCCAGGGGGCGCGAAGCTATGGCTACACCTTC. V gene TRBV3-1 (or the pseudogene TRBV3-2) combines with J gene TRBJ1-2, with 8 positions matching TRBD1. The ends lost 8 bases at V and 4 bases at J; junction bases unmatched: 15. CDR1 LGHDT and CDR2 YNNKEL come from the germline V gene (reference sequence). The CDR3 is 16 amino acids.

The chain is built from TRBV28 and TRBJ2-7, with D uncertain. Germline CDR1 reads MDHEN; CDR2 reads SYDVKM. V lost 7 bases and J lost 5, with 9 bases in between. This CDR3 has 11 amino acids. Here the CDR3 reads CASNESHEQYF. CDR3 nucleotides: TGTGCCAGCAACGAGAGCCACGAGCAGTACTTC.

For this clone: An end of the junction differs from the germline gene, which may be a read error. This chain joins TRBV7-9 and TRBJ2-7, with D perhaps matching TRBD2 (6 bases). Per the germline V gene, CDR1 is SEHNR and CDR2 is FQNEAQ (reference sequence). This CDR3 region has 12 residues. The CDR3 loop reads CASRSGSYGQYF. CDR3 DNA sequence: TGTGCCAGCAGATCCGGGAGCTACGGGCAGTACTTC.

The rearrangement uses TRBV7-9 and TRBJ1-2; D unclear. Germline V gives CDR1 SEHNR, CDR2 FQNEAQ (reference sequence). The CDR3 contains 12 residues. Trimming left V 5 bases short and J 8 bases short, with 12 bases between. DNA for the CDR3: TGTGCCAGCAGCCTCGTGATTCAGGGCTACACCTTC. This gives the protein CASSLVIQGYTF.